This T cell receptor (beta chain) was retrieved from a study of regulatory T cells in long-lasting Graves disease. This CDR3 spans 16 amino acids. The V and J ends lost 3 bases and 0 bases respectively, with 12 bases between them. Sequencing libraries for TCR beta were prepared with iRepertoire HTBI primers and Arm-PCR of CDR3 regions. MiXCR, run by TCRdb on the multiplex PCR reads, gives a single entry per CDR3 protein. Of 350,000 to 500,000 distinct CDR3 sequences listed, 14% are singletons. Noted time point: newly diagnosed GD, antithyroid drugs for less than 3 months. Extracted RNA from PBMCs served as the source of the TCR library. This same sample was also taken into another study, of T cells in Graves' hyperthyroidism and ophthalmopathy. That source adds: Most thyroid clonotypes expanded above 0.001 were also detected in blood.

Material: peripheral blood mononuclear cells (PBMCs), obtained at new diagnosis, from a patient treated with antithyroid drugs. The receptor was derived from a woman aged 45-65 years with Graves disease. The V call is TRBV12-3 or TRBV12-4, the J call TRBJ1-5; D is perhaps TRBD1 (6 bases). The CDR3 protein is CASSFRGEVSNQPQHF. In nucleotides, the CDR3 is TGTGCCAGCAGTTTTAGGGGGGAGGTTAGCAATCAGCCCCAGCATTTT.